This TCR beta chain originates from a study of cytomegalovirus exposure and HLA in healthy donors. Study-level points and caveats: CMV serostatus was the sole immune exposure information available.

With 60 Vbeta and 13 Jbeta primers, the PCR was carried out. As processed by the authors: In a later analysis, the count reached approximately 80 million unique TCR beta chains, with roughly 9.9 million shared. Some clones are missing from TCRdb's copy, which holds only in-frame ones; the method was immunoSEQ multiplex PCR. The DNA gave D and trimming, while V, J and clone size come from that table. This table has about 140,000 clones, around 75% appearing once. The V gene lost 0 bases and the J gene lost 0 bases, with 10 bases spanning the gap. Germline CDR1 SGHRS, CDR2 YFSETQ. The CDR3 consists of 16 residues. For this clone: Its specificity is unknown.

V gene TRBV5-1 combines with J gene TRBJ2-1; a weak D match, TRBD2 (7 bases). The receptor was isolated from a man aged 40-55 years in good health and CMV-seronegative. Sample: PBMCs. CDR3 in amino acids: CASSLEGEGSYNEQFF. The CDR3 nucleotides are TGCGCCAGCAGCTTGGAGGGGGAGGGCTCCTACAATGAGCAGTTCTTC.